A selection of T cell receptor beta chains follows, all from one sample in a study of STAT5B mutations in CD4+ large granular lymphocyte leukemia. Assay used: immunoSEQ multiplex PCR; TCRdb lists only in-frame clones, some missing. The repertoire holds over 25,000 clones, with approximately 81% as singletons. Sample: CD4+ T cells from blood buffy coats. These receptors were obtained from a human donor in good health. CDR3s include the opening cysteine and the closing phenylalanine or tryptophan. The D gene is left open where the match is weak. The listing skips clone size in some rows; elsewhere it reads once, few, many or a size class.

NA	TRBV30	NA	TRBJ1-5	CAPNGGTGGSNQPQHF	TGTGCCCCTAATGGGGGGACGGGAGGCAGCAATCAGCCCCAGCATTTT
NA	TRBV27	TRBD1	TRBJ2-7	CASTRQGSFYEQYF	TGTGCCAGCACCAGACAGGGATCCTTCTACGAGCAGTACTTC
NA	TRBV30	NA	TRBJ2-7	CAWVSVRDTYEQYF	TGTGCCTGGGTTTCAGTCAGGGACACCTACGAGCAGTACTTC
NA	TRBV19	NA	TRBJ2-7	CASMGRDISYEQYF	TGTGCCAGTATGGGACGGGACATCTCCTACGAGCAGTACTTC
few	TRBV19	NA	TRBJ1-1	CASTENTEAFF	TGTGCCAGTACAGAAAACACTGAAGCTTTCTTT
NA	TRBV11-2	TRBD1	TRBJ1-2	CASSYSDRGQGYTF	TGTGCCAGCAGCTACTCGGACAGGGGACAGGGCTACACCTTC
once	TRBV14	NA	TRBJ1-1	CASSQELRDTEAFF	TGTGCCAGCAGCCAAGAGTTAAGGGATACTGAAGCTTTCTTT
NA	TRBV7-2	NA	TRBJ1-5	CASSLVFQGQPQHF	TGTGCCAGCAGCTTAGTCTTCCAGGGTCAGCCCCAGCATTTT
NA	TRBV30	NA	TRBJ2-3	CAWSVKSPARGADTQYF	TGTGCCTGGAGTGTAAAGAGTCCAGCCAGGGGTGCAGATACGCAGTATTTT
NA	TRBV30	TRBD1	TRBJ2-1	CAWSVRQGAYNEQFF	TGTGCCTGGAGTGTGCGGCAGGGGGCCTACAATGAGCAGTTCTTC
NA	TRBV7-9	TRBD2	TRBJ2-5	CASSPGLAGGPGETQYF	TGTGCCAGCAGCCCGGGACTAGCGGGAGGGCCGGGAGAGACCCAGTACTTC
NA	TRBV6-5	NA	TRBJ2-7	CASNAGNWREQYF	TGTGCCAGCAATGCAGGGAACTGGCGAGAGCAGTACTTC
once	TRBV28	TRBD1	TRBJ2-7	CASSLWGTGGMNEQYF	TGTGCCAGCAGTTTATGGGGGACAGGGGGAATGAACGAGCAGTACTTC
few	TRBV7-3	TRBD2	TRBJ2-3	CASSLVGWTSGTDTQYF	TGTGCCAGCAGCTTAGTTGGATGGACTAGCGGGACTGATACGCAGTATTTT
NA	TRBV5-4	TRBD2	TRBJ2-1	CASSFSTSGYNEQFF	TGTGCCAGCAGCTTCTCTACTAGCGGTTACAATGAGCAGTTCTTC
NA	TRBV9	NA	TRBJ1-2	CASSSRVRDGFPDAF	TGTGCCAGCAGCTCAAGAGTCCGGGACGGATTTCCGGATGCCTTC
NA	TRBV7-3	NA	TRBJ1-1	CASSLYPISSGTEAFF	TGTGCCAGCAGCTTATACCCTATAAGCTCGGGCACTGAAGCTTTCTTT
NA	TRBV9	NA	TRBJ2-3	CASSASMEDTQYF	TGTGCCAGCAGCGCATCAATGGAGGATACGCAGTATTTT
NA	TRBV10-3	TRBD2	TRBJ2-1	CAISESTSGRSYNEQFF	TGTGCCATCAGTGAGTCGACTAGCGGGAGATCATACAATGAGCAGTTCTTC
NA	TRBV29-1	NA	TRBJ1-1	CSAYRDSEAFF	TGCAGCGCATACAGGGATTCTGAAGCTTTCTTT
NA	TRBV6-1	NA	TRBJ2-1	CASSQDKYGYNEQFF	TGTGCCAGCAGCCAGGATAAGTACGGCTACAATGAGCAGTTCTTC
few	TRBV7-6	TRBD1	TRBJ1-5	CASSLRPGQGPDKHF	TGTGCCAGCAGCTTACGGCCGGGACAGGGGCCTGATAAGCATTTT
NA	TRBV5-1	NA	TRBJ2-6	CASGLQDSGANVLTF	TGCGCCAGCGGGCTACAAGACTCTGGGGCCAACGTCCTGACTTTC
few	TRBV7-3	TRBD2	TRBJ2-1	CASSFSGSSSDEQFF	TGTGCCAGCAGCTTCAGCGGGAGTAGTAGCGATGAGCAGTTCTTC
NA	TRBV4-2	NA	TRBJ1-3	CASGQPGPITGNTIYF	TGTGCCAGCGGCCAGCCGGGACCCATTACGGGAAACACCATATATTTT
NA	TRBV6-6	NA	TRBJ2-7	CASSYGGSVYEQYF	TGTGCCAGCAGTTATGGGGGTTCTGTCTACGAGCAGTACTTC
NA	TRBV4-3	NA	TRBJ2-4	CASSQDIAWGKNIQYF	TGCGCCAGCAGCCAAGATATCGCGTGGGGAAAAAACATTCAGTACTTC
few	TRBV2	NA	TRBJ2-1	CASSTRGNEQFF	TGTGCCAGCAGTACTAGAGGCAATGAGCAGTTCTTC
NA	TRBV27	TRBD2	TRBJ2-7	CASSRKGTTSGSYEQYF	TGTGCCAGCAGTAGAAAGGGAACGACTAGCGGATCCTACGAGCAGTACTTC
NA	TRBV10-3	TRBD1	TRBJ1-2	CAISEGMTGGDGYTF	TGTGCCATCAGTGAAGGGATGACAGGGGGCGATGGCTACACCTTC
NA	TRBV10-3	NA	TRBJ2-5	CAISEPNRAQYF	TGTGCCATCAGTGAGCCCAACAGGGCCCAGTACTTC
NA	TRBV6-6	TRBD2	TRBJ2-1	CASSYGTSGGAYEQFF	TGTGCCAGCAGTTACGGGACTAGCGGGGGGGCTTATGAGCAGTTCTTC
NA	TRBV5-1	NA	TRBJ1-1	CASSLAPGQNTEAFF	TGCGCCAGCAGCTTGGCCCCAGGGCAGAACACTGAAGCTTTCTTT
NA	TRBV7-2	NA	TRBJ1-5	CASSFMAGNQPQHF	TGTGCCAGCAGCTTTATGGCAGGGAATCAGCCCCAGCATTTT
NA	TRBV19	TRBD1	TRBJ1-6	CASSLGQGASPLHF	TGTGCCAGTAGTCTCGGACAGGGGGCTTCACCCCTCCACTTT
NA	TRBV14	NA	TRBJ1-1	CASSQGPGLFAFF	TGTGCCAGCAGCCAAGGCCCGGGCCTTTTTGCTTTCTTT
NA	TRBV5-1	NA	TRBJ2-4	CASSPSGGAKNIQYF	TGCGCCAGCAGCCCGAGTGGGGGGGCCAAAAACATTCAGTACTTC
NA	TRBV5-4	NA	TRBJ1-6	CASSGDRLYNSPLHF	TGTGCCAGCAGCGGCGACAGGCTTTATAATTCACCCCTCCACTTT
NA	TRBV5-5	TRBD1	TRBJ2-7	CASSSGTGNYEQYF	TGTGCCAGCAGCTCCGGGACAGGGAACTACGAGCAGTACTTC
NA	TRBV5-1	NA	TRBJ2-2	CASGTTPTGELFF	TGCGCCAGTGGGACCACTCCTACCGGGGAGCTGTTTTTT
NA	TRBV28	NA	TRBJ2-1	CASRTRSGDYNEQFF	TGTGCCAGCCGCACGAGGTCGGGGGACTACAATGAGCAGTTCTTC
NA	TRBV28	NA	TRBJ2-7	CASRRPGLSYEQYF	TGTGCCAGCAGACGCCCGGGACTCTCCTACGAGCAGTACTTC